This T cell receptor beta chain was recovered during a study of blood T cell repertoires in COVID-19. Study at large: Spain, Italy and the United States supplied samples that represented acute and convalescent COVID-19. PBMCs, B-cell-depleted T cells, or T cells were the source of the cDNA or gDNA that made up the material.

The germline V gene has CDR1 SNHLY and CDR2 FYNNEI. V lost 6 bases and J lost 1; bases outside the gene matches: 2. The CDR3 has 13 amino acids. Some clones are missing from TCRdb's copy, which holds only in-frame ones; the method was immunoSEQ multiplex PCR. The sample lists 35,000 to 55,000 clones, 55% to 75% seen once, with 6.2% in the top ten. The chain links TRBV2 to TRBJ1-2, with TRBD1 matching over 7 bases. The clonotype comes from an older man with acute or convalescent COVID-19. Sample: peripheral blood. CDR3 nucleotide sequence: TGTGCCAGCAGGGGACAGAGTAACTATGGCTACACCTTC. Translating gives CASRGQSNYGYTF.